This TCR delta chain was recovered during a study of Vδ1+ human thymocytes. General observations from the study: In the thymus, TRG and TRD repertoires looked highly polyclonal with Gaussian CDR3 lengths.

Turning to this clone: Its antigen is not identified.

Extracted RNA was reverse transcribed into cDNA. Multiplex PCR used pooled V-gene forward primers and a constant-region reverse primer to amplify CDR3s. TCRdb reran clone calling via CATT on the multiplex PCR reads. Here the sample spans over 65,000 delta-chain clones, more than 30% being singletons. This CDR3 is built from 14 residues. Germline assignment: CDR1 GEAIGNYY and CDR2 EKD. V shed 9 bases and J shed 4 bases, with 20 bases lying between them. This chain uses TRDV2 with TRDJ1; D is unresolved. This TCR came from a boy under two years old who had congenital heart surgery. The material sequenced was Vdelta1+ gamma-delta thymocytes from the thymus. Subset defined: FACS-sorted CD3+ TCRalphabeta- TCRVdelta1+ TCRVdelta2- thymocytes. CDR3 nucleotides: TGTGCCACCTGTCGGGCGGACTCCAGCGATAAACTCATCTTT. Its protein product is CATCRADSSDKLIF.